These T cell receptor beta chains were read from a single sample in a study of metastatic and nonmetastatic thyroid tumors. TCRdb re-analyzed the PCR reads through MiXCR. The sample has about 36,000 clones, 20% to 25% seen once. The source material was blood. Receptors were obtained from a female donor with papillary thyroid cancer or a benign thyroid nodule (not recorded which). Some clones in this sample may be carry-over from other donors' samples. The CDR3 runs from the conserved cysteine through the conserved F or W. Fields, in order: J gene, V gene, CDR3 length, D gene, clone size, CDR3 protein. The D gene is left open where the match is weak. For some rows the clone size is stated as once, few or many, or as a class when expanded; others skip it.

J: TRBJ2-1
V: TRBV11-2
length: 14
D: .
size: .
CDR3: CASSPRGSLNEQFF

J: TRBJ1-4
V: TRBV30
length: 15
D: TRBD1
size: many
CDR3: CAWSASGQGWEKLFF

J: TRBJ1-6
V: TRBV11-1
length: 16
D: .
size: .
CDR3: CASSLSASRVGSPLHF

J: TRBJ2-2
V: TRBV2
length: 15
D: TRBD1
size: many
CDR3: CASRGGTGGAGELFF

J: TRBJ2-1
V: TRBV6-2/TRBV6-3
length: 16
D: TRBD2
size: .
CDR3: CASRVAGGNPYNEQFF

J: TRBJ2-1
V: TRBV20-1
length: 17
D: TRBD2
size: .
CDR3: CSARSPGLAGGPYEQFF

J: TRBJ2-1
V: TRBV28
length: 15
D: .
size: many
CDR3: CASSPRGRRYNEQFF

J: TRBJ2-3
V: TRBV28
length: 17
D: TRBD1
size: many
CDR3: CASSSSGTGVGTDTQYF

J: TRBJ2-5
V: TRBV12-3/TRBV12-4
length: 15
D: .
size: few
CDR3: CASSLALGTQETQYF

J: TRBJ1-2
V: TRBV7-9
length: 14
D: .
size: many
CDR3: CASSLAETGYGYTF

J: TRBJ2-3
V: TRBV6-1
length: 15
D: .
size: .
CDR3: CASTPISPSTDTQYF

J: TRBJ1-2
V: TRBV7-6
length: 15
D: .
size: .
CDR3: CASSLIEGFHYGYTF

J: TRBJ2-7
V: TRBV27
length: 17
D: TRBD1
size: medium-sized
CDR3: CASSYTSRQGYPREQYF

J: TRBJ2-3
V: TRBV28
length: 15
D: TRBD2
size: few
CDR3: CASSQTSGVSDTQYF

J: TRBJ1-6
V: TRBV18
length: 14
D: .
size: once
CDR3: CASHTGQLNLPLHF

J: TRBJ2-7
V: TRBV5-4
length: 20
D: TRBD1
size: .
CDR3: CASSLAVSTGQGSSLGEQYF

J: TRBJ2-1
V: TRBV2
length: 15
D: TRBD2
size: many
CDR3: CASPEVGLAGSPLGF

J: TRBJ2-6
V: TRBV2
length: 16
D: .
size: .
CDR3: CASSWDTFSGANVPTF

J: TRBJ2-1
V: TRBV9
length: 15
D: TRBD2
size: .
CDR3: CASSPREETYNEQFF

J: TRBJ1-6
V: TRBV30
length: 16
D: .
size: many
CDR3: CAWSVGQISLNSPLHF

J: TRBJ1-2
V: TRBV5-8
length: 13
D: .
size: many
CDR3: CASSLDWVGGYTF

J: TRBJ2-7
V: TRBV6-2/TRBV6-3
length: 14
D: TRBD2
size: few
CDR3: CASSGAGRSYEQYF

J: TRBJ2-1
V: TRBV2
length: 14
D: .
size: many
CDR3: CASKRSSSWNEQFF

J: TRBJ2-7
V: TRBV27
length: 18
D: .
size: few
CDR3: CATASAGTKLGRGYEQYF

J: TRBJ1-5
V: TRBV10-3
length: 17
D: TRBD1
size: .
CDR3: CAISRQDRNMGNQTQHF

J: TRBJ2-2
V: TRBV12-3/TRBV12-4
length: 16
D: .
size: few
CDR3: CASILGVLQNTGELFF

J: TRBJ2-1
V: TRBV2
length: 14
D: TRBD1
size: many
CDR3: CASASLDRGAEQFF

J: TRBJ1-5
V: TRBV20-1
length: 15
D: .
size: .
CDR3: CSASVLMDRNQPQHF

J: TRBJ1-2
V: TRBV20-1
length: 14
D: TRBD1
size: many
CDR3: CSAPLTGIYRGYTF